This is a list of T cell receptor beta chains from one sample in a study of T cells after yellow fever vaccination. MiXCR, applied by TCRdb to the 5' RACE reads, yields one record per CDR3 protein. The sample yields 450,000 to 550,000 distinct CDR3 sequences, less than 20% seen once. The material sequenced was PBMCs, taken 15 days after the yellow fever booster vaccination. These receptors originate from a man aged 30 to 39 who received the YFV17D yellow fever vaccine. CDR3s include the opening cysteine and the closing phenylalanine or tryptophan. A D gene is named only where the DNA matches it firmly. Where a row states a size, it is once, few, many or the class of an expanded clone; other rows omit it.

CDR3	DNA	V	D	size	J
CSAKVVNEQFF	TGCAGTGCAAAGGTGGTCAATGAGCAGTTCTTC	TRBV20-1	.	.	TRBJ2-1
CASSLWLAGPTPTYEQYF	TGTGCCAGCAGCTTGTGGCTAGCGGGACCAACCCCCACCTACGAGCAGTACTTC	TRBV5-6	TRBD2	few	TRBJ2-7
CASSSDRGHPGELFF	TGTGCCAGCAGTTCGGACAGGGGACACCCCGGGGAGCTGTTTTTT	TRBV12-3/TRBV12-4	TRBD1	few	TRBJ2-2
CSASSPERGETQYF	TGCAGTGCTAGTAGCCCAGAGAGGGGGGAGACCCAGTACTTC	TRBV20-1	.	.	TRBJ2-5
CASSSHVWGGSYEQYF	TGTGCCAGCAGCTCCCACGTGTGGGGGGGATCCTACGAGCAGTACTTC	TRBV7-2	TRBD2	few	TRBJ2-7
CASSLKIRSNTGELFF	TGTGCCAGCAGCCTCAAGATCAGATCTAACACCGGGGAGCTGTTTTTT	TRBV7-2	.	few	TRBJ2-2
CSVKTTSNTDTQYF	TGCAGCGTTAAAACGACCAGCAACACAGATACGCAGTATTTT	TRBV29-1	.	.	TRBJ2-3
CASSLLGDIGELFF	TGCGCCAGCAGCTTGTTGGGGGATATCGGGGAGCTGTTTTTT	TRBV5-1	.	.	TRBJ2-2
CASSPLGTSRRYF	TGTGCCAGCAGCCCCCTCGGGACGTCCCGTAGGTATTTT	TRBV14	.	few	TRBJ2-3
CASSLFYGTSTDTQYF	TGTGCCAGCAGCTTATTTTACGGGACTAGCACAGATACGCAGTATTTT	TRBV7-8	.	few	TRBJ2-3
CASSLQPSGGRRTDTQYF	TGCGCCAGCAGCCTGCAACCTTCGGGAGGGCGCCGCACAGATACGCAGTATTTT	TRBV4-3	TRBD2	.	TRBJ2-3
CSERDRGKYEQYF	TGCAGTGAGAGGGACAGGGGAAAGTACGAGCAGTACTTC	TRBV20-1	TRBD1	few	TRBJ2-7
CASSNRRGASGRCEQYF	TGTGCCAGCAGCAACCGCAGGGGGGCTAGCGGGAGATGCGAGCAGTACTTC	TRBV21-1	.	.	TRBJ2-7
CASSLIGANEKLFF	TGCGCCAGCAGTCTCATCGGGGCTAATGAAAAACTGTTTTTT	TRBV5-1	.	once	TRBJ1-4
CASSYIQGGRSPLHF	TGTGCCAGCAGCTATATACAGGGGGGGCGTTCACCCCTCCACTTT	TRBV7-2	TRBD1	many	TRBJ1-6
CSASRGSSGNEQFF	TGCAGTGCTAGTCGCGGGAGTTCGGGCAATGAGCAGTTCTTC	TRBV20-1	TRBD2	.	TRBJ2-1
CASSLASGGSHEQYF	TGCGCCAGCAGCTTGGCGTCGGGAGGTTCCCATGAGCAGTACTTC	TRBV5-1	TRBD2	once	TRBJ2-7
CASSHPTSGKADIQYF	TGTGCCAGCAGCCACCCAACTAGCGGGAAGGCGGACATTCAGTACTTC	TRBV7-8	TRBD2	.	TRBJ2-4
CASSFRYDQYF	TGTGCCAGCAGCTTCCGGTACGACCAGTACTTC	TRBV7-2	.	few	TRBJ2-5
CAISSGDLSYEQYF	TGTGCCATATCTAGCGGTGACTTATCCTACGAGCAGTACTTC	TRBV7-2	TRBD2	.	TRBJ2-7
CATSVPGLYNEQFF	TGTGCCACCAGTGTCCCCGGCCTCTACAATGAGCAGTTCTTC	TRBV24-1	.	few	TRBJ2-1
CASQSGDYSYEQYF	TGCGCCAGCCAAAGCGGGGACTACTCCTACGAGCAGTACTTC	TRBV5-1	TRBD2	.	TRBJ2-7
CASSLGYYNEQFF	TGTGCCAGCAGCCTGGGATATTACAATGAGCAGTTCTTC	TRBV5-5	.	many	TRBJ2-1
CAISETGRAEDTQYF	TGTGCCATCAGTGAAACCGGACGAGCCGAGGATACGCAGTATTTT	TRBV10-3	.	.	TRBJ2-3
CASTLGQGIGETQYF	TGTGCCAGCACGCTGGGACAGGGAATCGGAGAGACCCAGTACTTC	TRBV12-3/TRBV12-4	TRBD1	few	TRBJ2-5
CASTRTSGRANTGELFF	TGTGCCAGTACTAGAACTAGCGGGAGGGCCAACACCGGGGAGCTGTTTTTT	TRBV2	TRBD2	.	TRBJ2-2
CARPLGTGGYEQYF	TGTGCCAGACCCCTCGGGACAGGGGGCTACGAGCAGTACTTC	TRBV21-1	.	.	TRBJ2-7
CASSPTVRVGEQFF	TGTGCCAGCAGTCCTACGGTGAGGGTGGGGGAGCAGTTCTTC	TRBV12-3/TRBV12-4	.	few	TRBJ2-1
CSAAGALCCYNEQFF	TGCAGTGCTGCGGGGGCCCTTTGTTGCTACAATGAGCAGTTCTTC	TRBV20-1	.	.	TRBJ2-1
CASDTGQQYGYTF	TGCGCCAGCGACACGGGACAGCAATATGGCTACACCTTC	TRBV10-2	TRBD1	few	TRBJ1-2
CASSLDPSGFSTDTQYF	TGTGCCAGCAGCTTAGACCCTAGCGGATTTAGCACAGATACGCAGTATTTT	TRBV7-9	TRBD2	.	TRBJ2-3
CASRRLANEQFF	TGTGCCAGCAGGAGACTAGCCAATGAGCAGTTCTTC	TRBV12-3/TRBV12-4	TRBD2	.	TRBJ2-1
CSVSMSSYNEQFF	TGCAGCGTCTCCATGAGCTCCTACAATGAGCAGTTCTTC	TRBV29-1	.	.	TRBJ2-1
CSATATFYEQYF	TGCAGTGCTACGGCTACCTTTTACGAGCAGTACTTC	TRBV20-1	.	few	TRBJ2-7
CASSLDGGLGDTQYF	TGTGCCAGCAGCCTCGACGGGGGTTTAGGAGATACGCAGTATTTT	TRBV5-4	.	many	TRBJ2-3
CASSFGLARETQYF	TGTGCCAGCAGCTTCGGACTAGCGAGGGAGACCCAGTACTTC	TRBV5-6	TRBD2	.	TRBJ2-5
CASSNLGHPHGKAFF	TGTGCCAGCAGCAACCTTGGACACCCTCACGGTAAGGCTTTCTTT	TRBV21-1	.	.	TRBJ1-1
CASSLSTPMNTEAFF	TGCGCCAGCAGCTTGTCGACCCCTATGAACACTGAAGCTTTCTTT	TRBV5-1	.	many	TRBJ1-1
CSVEGGGRTDTQYF	TGCAGCGTTGAGGGCGGGGGAAGGACAGATACGCAGTATTTT	TRBV29-1	TRBD2	many	TRBJ2-3
CASSPGFSGANVLTF	TGTGCCAGCAGCCCGGGGTTCTCTGGGGCCAACGTCCTGACTTTC	TRBV5-4	.	few	TRBJ2-6
CASSSGGGGFQETQYF	TGCGCCAGCAGCTCGGGCGGAGGAGGTTTCCAAGAGACCCAGTACTTC	TRBV5-1	.	.	TRBJ2-5
CSVLREDNEQFF	TGCAGCGTTCTACGGGAAGACAATGAGCAGTTCTTC	TRBV29-1	.	few	TRBJ2-1
CASSQEPGTGELFF	TGTGCCAGCAGCCAAGAACCCGGCACCGGGGAGCTGTTTTTT	TRBV14	.	.	TRBJ2-2
CASSYSGRAADTQYF	TGTGCCAGCAGTTATAGCGGGAGGGCGGCAGATACGCAGTATTTT	TRBV28	TRBD2	.	TRBJ2-3
CSARIGQVNQPQHF	TGCAGTGCCAGGATCGGACAGGTGAATCAGCCCCAGCATTTT	TRBV20-1	TRBD1	.	TRBJ1-5
CASSVGNNEQFF	TGTGCCAGCAGCGTAGGTAACAATGAGCAGTTCTTC	TRBV9	.	many	TRBJ2-1
CASSRETAYEQYF	TGTGCCAGCAGCCGGGAGACTGCGTACGAGCAGTACTTC	TRBV7-2	.	.	TRBJ2-7
CAWNHLNNEQFF	TGTGCCTGGAATCACCTAAACAATGAGCAGTTCTTC	TRBV30	.	.	TRBJ2-1
CASSLLGLAHNNEQFF	TGTGCCAGCAGCTTATTGGGACTAGCGCATAACAATGAGCAGTTCTTC	TRBV7-2	TRBD2	few	TRBJ2-1
CASSSSPGTGVVTDTQYF	TGTGCCAGCAGCTCGAGTCCCGGGACAGGGGTGGTTACAGATACGCAGTATTTT	TRBV11-2	TRBD1	.	TRBJ2-3
CSAPIQGSGANVLTF	TGCAGTGCTCCCATTCAGGGTTCTGGGGCCAACGTCCTGACTTTC	TRBV20-1	.	.	TRBJ2-6
CASSVGVGSTDTQYF	TGTGCCAGCAGCGTAGGTGTCGGGAGCACAGATACGCAGTATTTT	TRBV9	.	many	TRBJ2-3
CASSPSGSGGDTQYF	TGTGCCAGCAGCCCCAGCGGGAGCGGGGGAGATACGCAGTATTTT	TRBV9	TRBD2	.	TRBJ2-3
CSVGGQGFLSYEQYF	TGCAGCGTTGGGGGACAGGGTTTTCTGTCCTACGAGCAGTACTTC	TRBV29-1	TRBD1	.	TRBJ2-7
CASSLSFGLVGETQYF	TGTGCCAGCAGTTTATCGTTCGGACTAGTGGGAGAGACCCAGTACTTC	TRBV27	TRBD2	.	TRBJ2-5
CASSYRGRGPQHF	TGTGCCAGCAGTTACAGGGGGCGCGGGCCCCAGCATTTT	TRBV12-3/TRBV12-4	TRBD1	.	TRBJ1-5
CATSTMNTEAFF	TGTGCCACCTCTACAATGAACACTGAAGCTTTCTTT	TRBV6-5	.	few	TRBJ1-1